The present entry profiles one T cell receptor beta chain with its context. Its antigen is as yet unknown. This entry comes from a study of cytomegalovirus exposure and HLA in healthy donors. Points from the study as a whole: Cytomegalovirus association was listed for about 160 TCR beta chains.

In the PCR, 60 Vbeta and 13 Jbeta primers were used. Assay: immunoSEQ multiplex PCR; the TCRdb copy retains only in-frame clones and omits some. The data hold about 81,000 clones, with 90% observed a single time. In germline, CDR1 is GTSNPN, CDR2 SVGIG (reference sequence). V shed 0 bases, J shed 0 bases, and the junction held 13 bases outside the gene matches. The CDR3 loop spans 19 amino acids. The clonotype was recovered from a man between 18 and 35 years old in good health and CMV-seronegative. This chain links TRBV30 with TRBJ2-1, with 8 bases aligning to TRBD2. Sequencing was done on a sample of PBMCs. For the CDR3, the DNA is TGTGCCTGGAGTGTACTCAGTAGCGGGAATTACCCCTCCTACAATGAGCAGTTCTTC. It is translated as CAWSVLSSGNYPSYNEQFF.